The 15 T cell receptor beta chains below come from one sample, sequenced in a study of blood T cell repertoires in COVID-19. The repertoire was sequenced with immunoSEQ multiplex PCR; TCRdb's copy has only in-frame clones and lacks some. The sample includes 200,000 to 250,000 clones, 87% of them seen just once. Sample: peripheral blood. Receptor source: a woman between 18 and 29 years old who had recovered from COVID-19.

The V and J genes are TRBV6-5 and TRBJ2-5, with D possibly TRBD2 on 7 matching bases. Trimming stripped 2 bases from V and 5 bases from J, with 12 bases between. CDR3 length: 14 amino acids. CDR1 is MNHEY and CDR2 is SVGAGI in the germline V gene. The CDR3 sequence is CASSYRGADETQYF. CDR3 coding DNA: TGTGCCAGCAGTTACCGGGGGGCGGATGAGACCCAGTACTTC.

The chain couples TRBV27 to TRBJ2-3; 7 positions agree with TRBD2. Germline-derived CDR1 and CDR2 are MNHEY and SMNVEV (reference sequence). CDR3 length: 15 amino acids. The trim removed 2 bases at V and 1 base at J, leaving 3 bases unmatched. The CDR3 sequence: CASSLVGGRTDTQYF. For the CDR3, the DNA is TGTGCCAGCAGTTTAGTGGGAGGGCGCACAGATACGCAGTATTTT.

The J gene is TRBJ2-7, the V gene TRBV7-8, with a weak D call TRBD1 (6 bases). Germline CDR1 SGHVS, CDR2 FQNEAQ. V was cut by 4 bases and J by 2 bases, with 9 bases left in between. This CDR3 region has 13 residues. The CDR3 coding sequence is TGTGCCAGCAGCTCGGGGACAACCTACGAGCAGTACTTC. It yields the protein CASSSGTTYEQYF.

The chain is built from TRBV6-1 and TRBJ1-1; D gene ambiguous. The CDR3 spans 15 residues. V was shortened by 3 bases and J by 1 base, with 12 bases between the two germline ends. Looked up from germline, CDR1 is MNHNS and CDR2 is SASEGT. CDR3 residues: CASSDTNEGNTEAFF. The CDR3 DNA follows: TGTGCCAGCAGTGACACCAACGAGGGGAACACTGAAGCTTTCTTT.

The rearrangement links TRBV13 to TRBJ1-2, with D tentatively TRBD1 (5 bases). CDR1 and CDR2 from the germline V gene are PRHDT and FYEKMQ (reference sequence). CDR3 length equals 18 residues. V dropped 1 base and J dropped 3 bases, with 21 bases sitting between them. CDR3 in amino acids: CASSLEGRIRGDDYGYTF. The DNA of the CDR3 is TGTGCCAGCAGCTTAGAGGGACGGATACGGGGGGATGACTATGGCTACACCTTC.

The chain links TRBV15 to TRBJ1-1; D not resolved. This CDR3 comprises 13 residues. The germline gives CDR1 LNHNV, CDR2 YYDKDF (reference sequence). V was clipped by 1 base and J by 6 bases, with 9 bases between them. CDR3 region: CATSRVAGSEAFF. The CDR3 nucleotides read TGTGCCACCAGCAGAGTAGCCGGGTCTGAAGCTTTCTTT.

This sequence joins TRBV2 and TRBJ2-1, with 11 bases that match TRBD2. There are 15 residues in the CDR3. Germline V gives CDR1 SNHLY, CDR2 FYNNEI. Trimming cost V 7 bases and J 2 bases; bases outside gene matches: 4. The CDR3 DNA follows: TGTGCCAGCACTAGCGGGAGGAGTGCCTACAATGAGCAGTTCTTC. Translated: CASTSGRSAYNEQFF.

This sequence joins TRBV6-2 or TRBV6-3 and TRBJ2-1; D is unresolved. V gave up 0 bases and J gave up 13 bases, with 13 bases separating them. The CDR3 has 13 residues. In germline, CDR1 is MNHEY, CDR2 SVGEGT. In DNA form, the CDR3 reads TGTGCCAGCAGTTACTCGCAAGGCGGCACCCAGTTCTTC. Protein: CASSYSQGGTQFF.

This sequence joins TRBV12-3 or TRBV12-4 and TRBJ2-7; D is unclear. The V end was cut by 3 bases, the J end by 7 bases, with 7 bases between. There are 11 residues in the CDR3. DNA of the CDR3: TGTGCCAGCAGTTTTTACGGTGAGCAGTACTTC. Translating gives CASSFYGEQYF.

V usage is TRBV10-3 and J usage is TRBJ2-3, with 7 positions matching TRBD2. Looked up from germline, CDR1 is ENHRY and CDR2 is SYGVKD. CDR3 length: 14 residues. After removal of 4 bases from V and 4 bases from J, the junction contained 5 bases not matched to a gene. Here the CDR3 DNA reads TGTGCCATCAGTGCTGGTGGGGGGGCAGATACGCAGTATTTT. Translated, it gives CAISAGGGADTQYF.

This chain joins TRBV4-3 and TRBJ2-5; D is perhaps TRBD1 (5 bases). V was shortened by 4 bases and J by 4 bases, with 16 bases between the two germline ends. The CDR3 runs 15 residues. The germline CDR1 and CDR2 sequences are LGHNA and YSLEER. This CDR3 reads CASSRGRVAAETQYF. In nucleotides, the CDR3 is TGCGCCAGCAGCCGGGGCAGGGTGGCGGCAGAGACCCAGTACTTC.

CDR3 sequence reads: CASSPGQAETQYF. The CDR3 nucleotides read TGTGCCAGCAGTCCGGGACAGGCAGAGACCCAGTACTTC. V is TRBV27 and J is TRBJ2-5; 8 bases align to TRBD1. CDR3 length equals 13 residues. Germline V lookup: CDR1 MNHEY, CDR2 SMNVEV (reference sequence). The V and J ends lost 5 bases and 4 bases, in that order; junction bases with no gene match: 3.

This clone appeared once. The genes are TRBV2 and TRBJ2-2, with 7 bases aligning to TRBD1. Germline V CDR1 and CDR2: SNHLY, FYNNEI. The CDR3 totals 14 residues. The trim removed 6 bases at V and 3 bases at J, leaving 4 bases unmatched. CDR3 DNA sequence: TGTGCCAGCAGGTTCCAGGGGGACACCGGGGAGCTGTTTTTT. This encodes CASRFQGDTGELFF.

The gene calls are TRBV7-2 and TRBJ2-1; 7 bases map to TRBD2. The CDR3 runs to 16 residues. V trimming: 6 bases; J trimming: 5 bases; junction bases outside the gene matches: 13. Germline loops: CDR1 SGHTA, CDR2 FQGNSA. CDR3 residues: CASSKLRSGGNNEQFF. The DNA of the CDR3 is TGTGCCAGCAGTAAGCTTAGATCGGGGGGAAACAATGAGCAGTTCTTC. The full variable domain, completed using reference TRBV7-2 and TRBJ2-1, is GAGVSQSPSNKVTEKGKDVELRCDPISGHTALYWYRQSLGQGLEFLIYFQGNSAPDKSGLPSDRFSAERTGGSVSTLTIQRTQQEDSAVYLCASSKLRSGGNNEQFFGPGTRLTVL.

The chain employs TRBV5-4 and TRBJ2-3; TRBD2 is a possible D gene (5 bases). Germline loops: CDR1 SGHNT, CDR2 YYREEE (reference sequence). The ends were cut back, 2 bases at V and 5 bases at J, with 9 bases in the middle. This CDR3 spans 13 amino acids. CDR3 residues: CASSFRSEDTQYF. DNA of the CDR3: TGTGCCAGCAGCTTTCGTAGCGAAGATACGCAGTATTTT.